This T cell receptor beta chain is drawn from a study of CD8+ T cells in alopecia areata. Study observations and caveats: Clonality was higher in lesional than normal scalp, especially in alopecia totalis/universalis.

V lost 4 bases to trimming and J lost 5 bases, with 21 bases between them. The CDR3 sequence is 16 residues long. Germline lookup yields CDR1 MGHRA and CDR2 YSYEKL. On this clone: Its antigen is undetermined.

Treatment denoted: oral pan-JAK inhibitor, 5-10 mg twice daily. Collected material from alopecia areata patients comprised lesional scalp punch biopsies and peripheral blood. Sequencing templates came from extracted RNA that was reverse transcribed into cDNA. The data were produced by immunoSEQ multiplex PCR, yet TCRdb's version contains in-frame clones alone and is incomplete. Of around 13,000 clones detected, about two thirds appear once; the ten largest clones hold 7% to 7.5%. The sequence derives from a human donor with alopecia areata. The starting material was skin, obtained at week 4, from a patient treated with tofacitinib. V is TRBV4-1 and J is TRBJ2-7; D is perhaps TRBD1 (5 bases). For the CDR3, the DNA is TGCGCCAGCAGCCCGCGTCGACAGCGCATCTTCGACGAGCAGTACTTC. This translates into CASSPRRQRIFDEQYF.